The 19 T cell receptor beta chains below come from one sample, sequenced in a study of T cell repertoires in cytomegalovirus infection. These receptors' antigens are unknown. Each CDR3 protein gets one entry after TCRdb re-called the reads with MiXCR. The sample lists 600,000 to 700,000 distinct CDR3 sequences; roughly 36% were seen once. The sequencing used cultured PBMCs, collected from culture after CMV antigen stimulation. All receptors derive from a human donor in good health (CMV status not recorded). Some clones in this sample may be carry-over from other donors' samples.

This clonotype appeared a single time. The chain is built from TRBV19 and TRBJ2-3; possible D gene TRBD1, 5 bases. V was trimmed by 3 bases and J by 4 bases, leaving 5 bases between them. The CDR3 sequence is 12 residues long. The germline gives CDR1 LNHDA, CDR2 SQIVND (reference sequence). CDR3 in amino acids: CASSMGPDTQYF. In nucleotides, the CDR3 is TGTGCCAGTAGTATGGGGCCAGATACGCAGTATTTT.

This clonotype appeared a few times. V gene TRBV11-2 combines with J gene TRBJ2-1; D unclear. CDR3 size: 15 residues. Germline V gene data show CDR1 as SGHAT and CDR2 as FQNNGV. Trimming took off 1 base at V and 3 bases at J, with 10 bases between the two ends. CDR3 bases: TGTGCCAGCAGCTTAGGTACCTCTTTCTACAATGAGCAGTTCTTC. It codes for CASSLGTSFYNEQFF.

Only a few counts were recorded for this clonotype. The chain combines TRBV11-2 with TRBJ1-3; the D gene is possibly TRBD1 (6 bases). The CDR3 has 18 residues. V was clipped by 0 bases and J by 1 base, with 16 bases between them. CDR1 is SGHAT and CDR2 is FQNNGV in the germline V gene. The CDR3: CASSLEFQGLLSGNTIYF. CDR3 DNA sequence: TGTGCCAGCAGCTTAGAATTTCAGGGGCTCCTGTCTGGAAACACCATATATTTT.

The V call is TRBV7-2, the J call TRBJ1-1; D is unclear. V was cut by 1 base and J by 4 bases, with 7 bases left in between. The V gene's germline CDR1 is SGHTA and CDR2 FQGNSA. This CDR3 has 13 amino acids. CDR3: CASSLGIVTEAFF. The CDR3 DNA reads as TGTGCCAGCAGCTTAGGTATAGTCACTGAAGCTTTCTTT.

The rearrangement links TRBV27 to TRBJ2-5; D is perhaps TRBD1 (6 bases). The length of the CDR3 is 13 residues. Germline CDR1 and CDR2: MNHEY and SMNVEV (reference sequence). V lost 4 bases and J lost 3, with 9 bases in between. DNA of the CDR3: TGTGCCAGCAGTTACAGGGTTGAAGAGACCCAGTACTTC. This encodes CASSYRVEETQYF.

The rearrangement links TRBV6-5 to TRBJ2-1; 7 nucleotides line up with TRBD1. Germline V CDR1 and CDR2: MNHEY, SVGAGI. CDR3 length: 15 amino acids. V gave up 5 bases and J gave up 2 bases; unmatched junction bases: 6. Here the CDR3 DNA reads TGTGCCAGCAGTCTAGACAGGGACGCCTACAATGAGCAGTTCTTC. It yields the protein CASSLDRDAYNEQFF.

CDR3 coding DNA: TGTGCCAGCAGTTACGGACTTCCCTACAATGAGCAGTTCTTC. Translating gives CASSYGLPYNEQFF. The chain is built from TRBV12-3 or TRBV12-4 and TRBJ2-1; D is possibly TRBD2 (5 bases). This CDR3 spans 14 amino acids. V lost 4 bases and J lost 2, with 9 bases in between.

The J gene is TRBJ1-6, the V gene TRBV7-8; a weak D match, TRBD1 (6 bases). The V gene's germline CDR1 is SGHVS and CDR2 FQNEAQ. This CDR3 is built from 14 residues. V shed 5 bases and J shed 7 bases, with 12 bases lying between them. CDR3 DNA sequence: TGTGCCAGCAGCCCAAGGACAGCAAATTCACCCCTCCACTTT. Translation gives CASSPRTANSPLHF.

This clonotype was found a few times. The chain joins TRBV6-2 or TRBV6-3 to TRBJ2-1, with 7 bases that match TRBD1. Germline V lookup: CDR1 MNHEY, CDR2 SVGEGT. The CDR3 contains 14 residues. Losses at the gene ends were 7 bases for V and 4 bases for J; bases not matched to a gene: 7. In nucleotides, the CDR3 is TGTGCCAGCACCAGACAGGGTGTGTACAATGAGCAGTTCTTC. Protein sequence: CASTRQGVYNEQFF.

In DNA form, the CDR3 reads TGCAGTGCTAGATCGCAGGGGACTGAAAAACTGTTTTTT. This codes for CSARSQGTEKLFF. The chain couples TRBV20-1 to TRBJ1-4; TRBD1 is a possible D gene (6 bases). CDR1 and CDR2 (germline): DFQATT, SNEGSKA (reference sequence). Trimming left V 2 bases short and J 7 bases short, with 11 bases between. The CDR3 sequence is 13 residues long.

This clonotype showed up just a few times. This chain uses TRBV12-5 with TRBJ1-5, with D possibly being TRBD1 (5 bases). This CDR3 is built from 14 residues. From germline, CDR1 is LGHNT and CDR2 FRNRAP. Trimming shortened V by 7 bases and J by 3 bases, and 13 bases separated the two germline ends. CDR3 loop: CASASDSLNQPQHF. The DNA for the CDR3 is TGTGCTAGTGCCAGCGACAGCCTCAATCAGCCCCAGCATTTT.

The rearrangement links TRBV12-3 or TRBV12-4 to TRBJ2-6; TRBD2 might be the D (5 bases). V lost 6 bases to trimming and J lost 1 base, with 19 bases between them. The CDR3 consists of 18 residues. The CDR3 DNA reads as TGTGCCAGCAGCCCCCACGGCCGGGGATTATCTGGGGCCAACGTCCTGACTTTC. As protein: CASSPHGRGLSGANVLTF.

The chain couples TRBV5-4 to TRBJ1-6; D might be TRBD1 (5 bases). CDR1 and CDR2 from the germline V gene are SGHNT and YYREEE (reference sequence). V was pared by 3 bases and J by 9 bases, with 22 bases between. CDR3 length equals 17 residues. The CDR3 spells CASSYDANMHGGSPLHF. The CDR3 DNA reads as TGTGCCAGCAGCTACGACGCAAATATGCACGGGGGTTCACCCCTCCACTTT. Drawing the rest from reference TRBV5-4 and TRBJ1-6, the complete variable domain is ETGVTQSPTHLIKTRGQQVTLRCSSQSGHNTVSWYQQALGQGPQFIFQYYREEENGRGNFPPRFSGLQFPNYSSELNVNALELDDSALYLCASSYDANMHGGSPLHFGNGTRLTVT.

Only a few counts were recorded for this clonotype. V usage is TRBV20-1 and J usage is TRBJ2-1; 10 bases are a match to TRBD2. This CDR3 spans 16 amino acids. Germline CDR1 reads DFQATT; CDR2 reads SNEGSKA (reference sequence). V dropped 3 bases and J dropped 4; count of bases not matched to a gene: 9. The CDR3 protein is CSASSFLAGAYNEQFF. In DNA, the CDR3 is TGCAGTGCTAGCTCGTTCCTAGCGGGAGCTTACAATGAGCAGTTCTTC.

This clonotype was seen a few times. V usage is TRBV7-9 and J usage is TRBJ2-5; a weak D match, TRBD1 (5 bases). V lost 2 bases, J lost 3 bases, and 10 bases lay in between. This CDR3 is 14 amino acids long. Germline CDR1 SEHNR, CDR2 FQNEAQ (reference sequence). This chain's CDR3 is CASSLFQGEETQYF. The CDR3 DNA sequence: TGTGCCAGCAGCTTATTCCAGGGTGAAGAGACCCAGTACTTC.

J is TRBJ1-6 and V is TRBV6-1; TRBD1 matches 7 bases. CDR1 and CDR2 (germline): MNHNS, SASEGT. The length of the CDR3 is 14 residues. Losses at the gene ends were 4 bases for V and 6 bases for J; bases not matched to a gene: 3. CDR3 protein: CASSGGQPNSPLHF. CDR3 DNA: TGTGCCAGCAGTGGGGGACAGCCTAATTCACCCCTCCACTTT.

This CDR3 is CASSPRGIHPQETQYF. DNA of the CDR3: TGTGCCAGCAGCCCCCGGGGGATCCATCCTCAAGAGACCCAGTACTTC. V usage is TRBV7-6 and J usage is TRBJ2-5; TRBD2 might be the D (6 bases). The germline V and J ends were trimmed by 5 bases and 2 bases, with 18 bases remaining between them. This CDR3 comprises 16 residues. In germline, CDR1 is SGHVS, CDR2 FNYEAQ.

This clonotype was found once. The chain uses TRBV7-6 and TRBJ2-1; 8 positions match TRBD2. J gave up 10 bases and V 5 bases, and 10 bases lay outside the gene matches. CDR1 is SGHVS, CDR2 FNYEAQ, per germline. CDR3 length equals 14 residues. The CDR3 DNA reads TGTGCCAGCAGCATGAACCGGGGGGGAGACGAGCAGTTCTTC. It is translated as CASSMNRGGDEQFF.

The chain recombines TRBV28 with TRBJ2-7, with D hard to call. CDR1 is MDHEN and CDR2 is SYDVKM in the germline V gene. Trimming took off 2 bases at V and 2 bases at J, with 7 bases between the two ends. CDR3 length equals 13 residues. CDR3 DNA sequence: TGTGCCAGCAGTTTACCTGAAACCTACGAGCAGTACTTC. This encodes CASSLPETYEQYF.